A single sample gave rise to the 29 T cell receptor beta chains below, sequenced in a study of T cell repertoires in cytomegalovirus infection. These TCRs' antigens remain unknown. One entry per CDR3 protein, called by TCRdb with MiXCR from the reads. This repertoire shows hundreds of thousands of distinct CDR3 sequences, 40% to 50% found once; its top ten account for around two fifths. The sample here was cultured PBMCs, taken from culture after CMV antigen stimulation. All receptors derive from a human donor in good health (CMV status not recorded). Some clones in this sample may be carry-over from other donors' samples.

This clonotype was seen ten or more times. CDR3 DNA sequence: TGTGCCAGCAGCTGGACAGGGGGTGGCACTGAAGCTTTCTTT. Amino acids: CASSWTGGGTEAFF. This chain links TRBV7-2 with TRBJ1-1, with 10 bases aligning to TRBD1. The V gene end was trimmed by 4 bases and the J gene end by 4 bases; junction bases not matched to a gene: 3. CDR1 SGHTA and CDR2 FQGNSA come from the germline V gene. The CDR3 loop spans 14 amino acids.

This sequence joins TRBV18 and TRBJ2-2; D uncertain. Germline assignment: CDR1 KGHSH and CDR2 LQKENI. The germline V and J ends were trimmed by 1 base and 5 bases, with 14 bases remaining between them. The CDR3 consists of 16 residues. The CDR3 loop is CASSPRARTETGELFF. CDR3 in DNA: TGTGCCAGCTCACCACGGGCCAGGACGGAGACCGGGGAGCTGTTTTTT. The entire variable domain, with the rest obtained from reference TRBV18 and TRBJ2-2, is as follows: NAGVMQNPRHLVRRRGQEARLRCSPMKGHSHVYWYRQLPEEGLKFMVYLQKENIIDESGMPKERFSAEFPKEGPSILRIQQVVRGDSAAYFCASSPRARTETGELFFGEGSRLTVL.

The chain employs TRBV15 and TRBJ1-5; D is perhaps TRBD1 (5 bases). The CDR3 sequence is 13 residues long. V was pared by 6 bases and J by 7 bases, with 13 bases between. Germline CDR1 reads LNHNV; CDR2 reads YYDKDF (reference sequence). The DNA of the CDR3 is TGTGCCACCAGTTTGGGGCGGGAACAGCCCCAGCATTTT. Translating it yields CATSLGREQPQHF.

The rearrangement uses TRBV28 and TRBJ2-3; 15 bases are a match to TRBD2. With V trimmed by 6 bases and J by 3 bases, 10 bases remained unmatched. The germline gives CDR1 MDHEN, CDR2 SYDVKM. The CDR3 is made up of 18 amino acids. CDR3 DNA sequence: TGTGCCAGCAGAAAACCCGGACTAGCGGGGGGGAGGACAGATACGCAGTATTTT. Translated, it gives CASRKPGLAGGRTDTQYF.

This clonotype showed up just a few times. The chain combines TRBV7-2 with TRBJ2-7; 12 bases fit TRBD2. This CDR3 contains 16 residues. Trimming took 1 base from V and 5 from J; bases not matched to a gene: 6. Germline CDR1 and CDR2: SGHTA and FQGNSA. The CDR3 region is CASSLGPLAGGDEQYF. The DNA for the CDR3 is TGTGCCAGCAGCTTAGGGCCACTAGCGGGGGGAGACGAGCAGTACTTC.

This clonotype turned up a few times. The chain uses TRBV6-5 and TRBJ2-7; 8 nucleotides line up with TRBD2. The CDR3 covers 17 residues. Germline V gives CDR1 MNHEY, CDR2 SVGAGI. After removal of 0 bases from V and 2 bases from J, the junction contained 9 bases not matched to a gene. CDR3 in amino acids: CASSYSGGAGIPYEQYF. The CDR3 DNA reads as TGTGCCAGCAGTTACTCCGGGGGGGCAGGGATCCCCTACGAGCAGTACTTC.

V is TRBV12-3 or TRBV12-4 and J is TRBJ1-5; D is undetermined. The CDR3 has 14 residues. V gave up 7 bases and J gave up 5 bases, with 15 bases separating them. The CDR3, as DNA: TGTGCCAGCACCGGAAGGAGAGACGATCAGCCCCAGCATTTT. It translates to CASTGRRDDQPQHF.

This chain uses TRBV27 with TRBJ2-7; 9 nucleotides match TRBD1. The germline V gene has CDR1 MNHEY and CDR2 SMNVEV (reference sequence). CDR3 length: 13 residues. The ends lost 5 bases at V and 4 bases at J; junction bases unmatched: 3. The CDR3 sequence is CASSTGTGYEQYF. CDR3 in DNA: TGTGCCAGCAGTACCGGGACAGGGTACGAGCAGTACTTC.

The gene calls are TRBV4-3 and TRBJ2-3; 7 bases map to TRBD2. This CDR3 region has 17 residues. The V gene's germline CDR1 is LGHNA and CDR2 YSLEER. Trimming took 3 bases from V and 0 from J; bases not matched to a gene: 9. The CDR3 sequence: CASSHPRAGVSTDTQYF. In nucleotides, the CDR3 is TGCGCCAGCAGCCACCCCCGGGCGGGGGTTAGCACAGATACGCAGTATTTT.

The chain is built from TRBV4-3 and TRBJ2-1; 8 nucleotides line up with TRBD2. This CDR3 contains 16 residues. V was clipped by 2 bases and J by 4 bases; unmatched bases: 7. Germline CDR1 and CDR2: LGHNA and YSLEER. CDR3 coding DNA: TGCGCCAGCAGCCAAAATCGACTAGCGCCTTACAATGAGCAGTTCTTC. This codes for CASSQNRLAPYNEQFF.

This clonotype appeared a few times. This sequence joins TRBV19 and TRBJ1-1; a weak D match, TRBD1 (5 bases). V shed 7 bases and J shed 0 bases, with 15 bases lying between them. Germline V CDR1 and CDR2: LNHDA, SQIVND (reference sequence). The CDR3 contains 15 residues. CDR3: CASTPSRQLNTEAFF. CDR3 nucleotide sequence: TGTGCCAGTACCCCCTCCAGACAGCTGAACACTGAAGCTTTCTTT. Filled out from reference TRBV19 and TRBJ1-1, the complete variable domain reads DGGITQSPKYLFRKEGQNVTLSCEQNLNHDAMYWYRQDPGQGLRLIYYSQIVNDFQKGDIAEGYSVSREKKESFPLTVTSAQKNPTAFYLCASTPSRQLNTEAFFGQGTRLTVV.

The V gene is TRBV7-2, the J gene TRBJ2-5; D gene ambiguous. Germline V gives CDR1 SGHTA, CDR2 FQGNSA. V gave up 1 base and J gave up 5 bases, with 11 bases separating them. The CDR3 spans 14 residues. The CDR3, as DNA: TGTGCCAGCAGCTTAGGGGCCGCGGAGGAGACCCAGTACTTC. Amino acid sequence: CASSLGAAEETQYF.

In DNA form, the CDR3 reads TGTGCCAGCAGTTACTCCCGAGACAGGGCGAAGACCCAGTACTTC. This codes for CASSYSRDRAKTQYF. The J gene is TRBJ2-5, the V gene TRBV6-5; TRBD1 matches at 7 bases. The germline V gene has CDR1 MNHEY and CDR2 SVGAGI. The CDR3 length is 15 residues. V dropped 0 bases and J dropped 6; count of bases not matched to a gene: 7.

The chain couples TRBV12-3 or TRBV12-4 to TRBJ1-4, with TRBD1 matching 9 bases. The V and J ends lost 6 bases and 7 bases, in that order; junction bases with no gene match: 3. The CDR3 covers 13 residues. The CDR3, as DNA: TGTGCCAGCAGGGGACAGGGCGGTGAAAAACTGTTTTTT. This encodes CASRGQGGEKLFF.

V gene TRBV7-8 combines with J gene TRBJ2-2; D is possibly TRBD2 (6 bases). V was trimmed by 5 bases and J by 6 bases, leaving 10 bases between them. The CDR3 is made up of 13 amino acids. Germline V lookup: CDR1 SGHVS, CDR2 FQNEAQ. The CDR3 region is CASSTRLAGELFF. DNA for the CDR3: TGTGCCAGCAGCACCCGACTAGCCGGGGAGCTGTTTTTT.

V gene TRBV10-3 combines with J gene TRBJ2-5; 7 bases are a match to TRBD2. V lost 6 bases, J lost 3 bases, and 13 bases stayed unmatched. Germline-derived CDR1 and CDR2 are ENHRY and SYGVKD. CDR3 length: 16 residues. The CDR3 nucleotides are TGTGCCATCAGGCCGGGCTCAAGCGGGGCTAAAGAGACCCAGTACTTC. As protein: CAIRPGSSGAKETQYF.

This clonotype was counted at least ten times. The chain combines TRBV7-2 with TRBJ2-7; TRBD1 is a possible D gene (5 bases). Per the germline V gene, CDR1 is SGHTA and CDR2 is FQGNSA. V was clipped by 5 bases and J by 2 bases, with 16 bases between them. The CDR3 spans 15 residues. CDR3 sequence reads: CASSEQQELTYEQYF. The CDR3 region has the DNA TGTGCCAGCAGCGAGCAACAGGAACTTACCTACGAGCAGTACTTC.

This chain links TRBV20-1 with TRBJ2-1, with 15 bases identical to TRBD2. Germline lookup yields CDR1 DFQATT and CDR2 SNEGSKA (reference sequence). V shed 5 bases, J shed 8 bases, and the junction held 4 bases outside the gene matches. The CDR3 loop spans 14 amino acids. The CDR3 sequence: CSAWTSGGVYEQFF. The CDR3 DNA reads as TGCAGTGCTTGGACTAGCGGGGGGGTGTATGAGCAGTTCTTC.

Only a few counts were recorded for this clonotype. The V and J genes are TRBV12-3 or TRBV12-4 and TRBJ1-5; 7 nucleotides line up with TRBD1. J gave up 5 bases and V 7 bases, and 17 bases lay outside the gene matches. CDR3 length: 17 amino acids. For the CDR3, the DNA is TGTGCCAGCACCGCTGCCGGGACAGTCGTCGAAGATCAGCCCCAGCATTTT. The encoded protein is CASTAAGTVVEDQPQHF.

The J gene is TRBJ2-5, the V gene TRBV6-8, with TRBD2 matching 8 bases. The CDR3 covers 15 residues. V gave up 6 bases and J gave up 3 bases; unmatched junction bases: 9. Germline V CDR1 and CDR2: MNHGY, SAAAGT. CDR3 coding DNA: TGTGCCAGCAGCCCCCGGGGGCGGGGGGAAGAGACCCAGTACTTC. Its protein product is CASSPRGRGEETQYF.

The CDR3 DNA follows: TGTGCCAGCAGCTTAGTTTGGGACAGGGTCTACGAGCAGTACTTC. Encoded protein: CASSLVWDRVYEQYF. The chain combines TRBV11-2 with TRBJ2-7, with 9 bases aligning to TRBD1. Per germline, CDR1 SGHAT and CDR2 FQNNGV. The CDR3 covers 15 residues. The V segment lost 1 base and the J segment 3 bases; nucleotides outside the gene matches: 4.

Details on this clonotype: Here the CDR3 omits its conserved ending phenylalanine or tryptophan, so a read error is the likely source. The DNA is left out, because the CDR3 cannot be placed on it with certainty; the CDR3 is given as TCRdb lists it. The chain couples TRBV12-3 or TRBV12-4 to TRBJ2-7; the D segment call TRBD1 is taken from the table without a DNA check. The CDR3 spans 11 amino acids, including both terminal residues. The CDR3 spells CASSLGSGLAL.

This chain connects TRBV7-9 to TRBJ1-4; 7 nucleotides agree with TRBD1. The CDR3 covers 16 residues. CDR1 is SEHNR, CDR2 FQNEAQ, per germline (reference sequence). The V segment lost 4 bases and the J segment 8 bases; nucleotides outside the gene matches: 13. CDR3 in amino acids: CASSSVHRGLSEKLFF. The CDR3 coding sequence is TGTGCCAGCAGCTCCGTTCACAGGGGCTTATCGGAAAAACTGTTTTTT.

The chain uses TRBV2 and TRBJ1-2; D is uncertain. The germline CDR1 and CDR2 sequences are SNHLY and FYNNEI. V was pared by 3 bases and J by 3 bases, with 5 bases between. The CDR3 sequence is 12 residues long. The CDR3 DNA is TGTGCCAGCAGTGACAGCTACTATGGCTACACCTTC. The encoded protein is CASSDSYYGYTF.

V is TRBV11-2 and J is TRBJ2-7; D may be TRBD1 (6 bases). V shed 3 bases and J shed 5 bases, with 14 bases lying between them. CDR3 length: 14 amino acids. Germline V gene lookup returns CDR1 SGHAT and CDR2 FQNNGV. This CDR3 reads CASSFSWGLNEQYF. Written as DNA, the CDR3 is TGTGCCAGCAGCTTCAGCTGGGGGCTCAACGAGCAGTACTTC.

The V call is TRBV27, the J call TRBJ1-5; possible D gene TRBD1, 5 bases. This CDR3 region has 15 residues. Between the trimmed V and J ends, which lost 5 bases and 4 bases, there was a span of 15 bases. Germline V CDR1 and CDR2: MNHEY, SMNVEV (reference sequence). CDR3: CASSPLRQRNQPQHF. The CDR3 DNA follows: TGTGCCAGCAGTCCCCTCCGACAGAGAAATCAGCCCCAGCATTTT.

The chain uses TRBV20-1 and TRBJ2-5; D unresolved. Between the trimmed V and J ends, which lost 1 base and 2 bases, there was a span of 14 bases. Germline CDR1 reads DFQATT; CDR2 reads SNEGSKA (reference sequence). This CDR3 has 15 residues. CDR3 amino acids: CSARVAKLQQETQYF. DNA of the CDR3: TGCAGTGCTAGAGTCGCCAAGCTACAACAAGAGACCCAGTACTTC.

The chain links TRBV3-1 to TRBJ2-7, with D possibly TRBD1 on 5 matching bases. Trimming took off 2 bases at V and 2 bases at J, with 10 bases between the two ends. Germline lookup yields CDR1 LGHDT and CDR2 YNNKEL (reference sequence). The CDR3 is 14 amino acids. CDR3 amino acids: CASSQKTVTYEQYF. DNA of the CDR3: TGTGCCAGCAGCCAAAAGACAGTTACCTACGAGCAGTACTTC.

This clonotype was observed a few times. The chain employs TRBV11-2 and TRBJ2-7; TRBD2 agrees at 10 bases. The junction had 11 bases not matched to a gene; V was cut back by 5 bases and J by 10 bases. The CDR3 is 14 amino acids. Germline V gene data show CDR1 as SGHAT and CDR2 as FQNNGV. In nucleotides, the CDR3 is TGTGCCAGCAGCCAGACTAGCGGGTTTACGAAACAGTACTTC. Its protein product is CASSQTSGFTKQYF.